The text below deals with one TCR beta chain. Its specificity is not known. Some clones are missing from TCRdb's copy, which holds only in-frame ones; the method was immunoSEQ multiplex PCR. The sample lists under 20,000 clones; about 80% were seen once. The data were taken from a study of CD4 T cells in relation to SARS-CoV-2 and coronaviruses. The wider study: After around 10 days of antigen culture, PBMC TCR beta CDR3s were sequenced. Whole-study findings and limits: SARS-CoV-2-driven expansion was significantly weaker in crossreactive than monoreactive clones.

CD4+ T cells from unexposed donors were obtained before the COVID-19 pandemic (2011-2018). After roughly ten days of culture, CD4+ T cells were isolated. Trimming stripped 2 bases from V and 1 base from J, with 11 bases between. This CDR3 comprises 14 residues. Germline CDR1 GTSNPN, CDR2 SVGIG (reference sequence). The V call is TRBV30, the J call TRBJ1-1; D is undetermined. This clonotype was obtained from a human donor in good health. The sequenced material came from CD4+ T cells from PBMCs, cultured in vitro. The CDR3 loop is CAWSRGRRNTEAFF. The CDR3 DNA reads TGTGCCTGGAGTCGAGGGCGGAGGAACACTGAAGCTTTCTTT.